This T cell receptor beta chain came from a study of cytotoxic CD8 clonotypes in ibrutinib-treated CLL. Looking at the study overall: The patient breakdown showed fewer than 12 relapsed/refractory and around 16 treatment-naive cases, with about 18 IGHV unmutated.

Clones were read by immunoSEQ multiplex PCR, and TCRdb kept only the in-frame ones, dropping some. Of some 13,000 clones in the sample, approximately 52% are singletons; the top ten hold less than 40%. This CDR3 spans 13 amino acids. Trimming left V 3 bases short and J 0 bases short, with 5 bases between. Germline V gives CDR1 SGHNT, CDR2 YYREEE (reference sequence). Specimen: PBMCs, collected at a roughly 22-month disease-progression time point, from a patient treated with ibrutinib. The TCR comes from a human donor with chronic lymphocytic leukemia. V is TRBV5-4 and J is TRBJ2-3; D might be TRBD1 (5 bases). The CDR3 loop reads CASSSGSTDTQYF. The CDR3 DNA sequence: TGTGCCAGCAGCTCAGGGAGCACAGATACGCAGTATTTT.